The source of this TCR beta chain is a study of CD8+CD57+ T cells in acquired aplastic anemia. J lost 5 bases, V lost 0 bases, and 3 bases had no gene match. This CDR3 contains 14 residues. Germline values: CDR1 LGHNA, CDR2 YSLEER. The sequenced patients had an expansion of CD8+CD57+ cells seen by flow cytometry. Genomic DNA constituted the template upon which TCR beta VDJ and CDR3 profiling was performed. TCRdb re-derived calls from the reads in MiXCR, one entry per CDR3 protein. The repertoire holds roughly 500,000 distinct CDR3 sequences, around 30% seen once, with around 0.82% in the top ten. This clonotype was detected ten times or more.

The chain recombines TRBV4-3 with TRBJ2-5; 7 bases map to TRBD1. The sequencing input was sorted CD4+, CD8+, or CD8+CD57+ T cells (not recorded which) from PBMCs. This clonotype was sampled from a human donor with aplastic anemia. CDR3 loop: CASSQDPRGETQYF. DNA of the CDR3: TGCGCCAGCAGCCAAGATCCCAGGGGGGAGACCCAGTACTTC.